This T cell receptor beta chain derives from a study of OX40 agonist ivuxolimab in advanced cancers. Germline loops: CDR1 SQVTM, CDR2 ANQGSEA. V was pared by 0 bases and J by 9 bases, with 15 bases of the junction left unmatched. The CDR3 runs to 17 residues. Regarding this clone: Its matching antigen is unknown.

TCRdb keeps only in-frame clones here, not all; method: immunoSEQ multiplex PCR. This table has 45,000 to 50,000 clones, around 88% appearing once. The study's findings and limits: Clonal expansion from baseline to week 6 occurred in both CD4+ and CD8+ T cells.

Researchers took blood at baseline, on cycle 4 day 1, and on cycle 7 day 1. The chain uses TRBV29-1 and TRBJ2-1, with 9 bases aligning to TRBD2. This TCR came from an adult with an advanced solid tumor such as melanoma, head and neck, liver or kidney cancer. The sample consisted of CD4+ or CD8+ T cells sorted from blood, taken in a trial of the OX40 agonist ivuxolimab. Written as DNA, the CDR3 is TGCAGCGTTGAAGATGGTGGGGCTAGCGGGAAAATCGGTGAGCAGTTCTTC. It yields the protein CSVEDGGASGKIGEQFF.